This entry lists 20 T cell receptor beta chains sequenced from one sample in a study of blood T cell repertoires in COVID-19. The repertoire was sequenced with immunoSEQ multiplex PCR; TCRdb's copy has only in-frame clones and lacks some. The sample lists 250,000 or so clones; around 85% were seen once. The sample consisted of peripheral blood. The receptors shown here come from a man between 60 and 75 years old with acute or convalescent COVID-19.

This chain joins TRBV11-3 and TRBJ1-1; D gene unclear. With 5 bases removed from V and 2 bases from J, the gap between germline ends came to 18 bases. CDR1 and CDR2 from the germline V gene are SGHNT and YENEEA. This CDR3 contains 16 residues. This CDR3 is CASSPDNLGFNTEAFF. The DNA of the CDR3 is TGTGCCAGCAGCCCCGACAACCTCGGATTTAACACTGAAGCTTTCTTT.

The gene calls are TRBV19 and TRBJ2-3; tentative D call: TRBD2 (5 bases). The V gene's germline CDR1 is LNHDA and CDR2 SQIVND (reference sequence). V gave up 3 bases and J gave up 2 bases, with 12 bases separating them. The CDR3 loop spans 15 amino acids. DNA of the CDR3: TGTGCCAGTAGTATGAGGGTCTCCACCACAGATACGCAGTATTTT. This translates into CASSMRVSTTDTQYF.

The chain carries TRBV7-2 and TRBJ2-1; possible D gene TRBD2, 6 bases. The CDR3 consists of 14 residues. Germline-derived CDR1 and CDR2 are SGHTA and FQGNSA. V was shortened by 1 base and J by 8 bases, with 12 bases between the two germline ends. CDR3 coding DNA: TGTGCCAGCAGCTTAGTGATGTCGGGAGATGAGCAGTTCTTC. This translates into CASSLVMSGDEQFF.

This clone was counted only a few times. J is TRBJ1-2 and V is TRBV7-2; 8 bases match TRBD1. The CDR3 sequence is 14 residues long. V lost 5 bases and J lost 5; bases outside the gene matches: 7. CDR1 is SGHTA and CDR2 is FQGNSA in the germline V gene. This CDR3 reads CASSTLGQGYGYTF. The CDR3 region has the DNA TGTGCCAGCAGCACCTTAGGACAGGGTTATGGCTACACCTTC. The full variable domain, completed using reference TRBV7-2 and TRBJ1-2, is GAGVSQSPSNKVTEKGKDVELRCDPISGHTALYWYRQSLGQGLEFLIYFQGNSAPDKSGLPSDRFSAERTGGSVSTLTIQRTQQEDSAVYLCASSTLGQGYGYTFGSGTRLTVV.

The rearrangement uses TRBV6-2 or TRBV6-3 and TRBJ2-7; 9 bases line up with TRBD2. CDR1 and CDR2 from the germline V gene are MNHEY and SVGEGT. Trimming cost V 0 bases and J 5 bases; bases outside gene matches: 2. This CDR3 is 14 amino acids long. CDR3 sequence (DNA): TGTGCCAGCAGTTACTCGCGGGAGGGAGACGAGCAGTACTTC. Translating it yields CASSYSREGDEQYF.

V and J are TRBV7-3 and TRBJ2-3, with D unresolved. The CDR3 is 14 amino acids. V shed 5 bases and J shed 0 bases, with 9 bases lying between them. CDR1 and CDR2 (germline): SGHTA, FQGTGA. The CDR3 sequence: CASSAGISTDTQYF. The CDR3 DNA sequence: TGTGCCAGCAGCGCTGGCATAAGCACAGATACGCAGTATTTT.

The rearrangement uses TRBV5-4 and TRBJ1-1; TRBD1 matches at 7 bases. V was clipped by 0 bases and J by 3 bases; unmatched bases: 5. In germline, CDR1 is SGHNT, CDR2 YYREEE (reference sequence). The length of the CDR3 is 15 residues. In nucleotides, the CDR3 is TGTGCCAGCAGCTTGGGAGGGGGCTGGGACACTGAAGCTTTCTTT. This sequence encodes CASSLGGGWDTEAFF.

The J gene is TRBJ1-5, the V gene TRBV4-3; no firm D call. Between the trimmed V and J ends, which lost 4 bases and 7 bases, there was a span of 14 bases. This CDR3 contains 14 residues. Germline V gene data show CDR1 as LGHNA and CDR2 as YSLEER. The CDR3 sequence is CASSPELVLQPQHF. In DNA form, the CDR3 reads TGCGCCAGCAGCCCCGAACTGGTTTTGCAGCCCCAGCATTTT.

The rearrangement joins TRBV19 to TRBJ2-7; 7 bases align to TRBD1. The CDR3 is 14 amino acids. V trimming: 11 bases; J trimming: 4 bases; junction bases outside the gene matches: 14. Germline V gene sequence: CDR1 LNHDA, CDR2 SQIVND (reference sequence). This CDR3 is CAQLPGQDFYEQYF. In nucleotides, the CDR3 is TGTGCCCAGCTTCCAGGACAGGACTTTTACGAGCAGTACTTC.

The chain employs TRBV6-5 and TRBJ1-2; 7 nucleotides line up with TRBD1. Germline CDR1 and CDR2: MNHEY and SVGAGI. V shed 2 bases and J 2 bases; nucleotides not matched to a gene: 8. The CDR3 covers 16 residues. For the CDR3, the DNA is TGTGCCAGCAGTTACCAGACAGGGAGTTCCAACTATGGCTACACCTTC. It encodes CASSYQTGSSNYGYTF.

CDR3 region: CASSSGQRNTEAFF. The CDR3 DNA reads TGTGCCAGCAGCTCCGGACAGAGGAACACTGAAGCTTTCTTT. V usage is TRBV5-4 and J usage is TRBJ1-1, with D possibly TRBD1 on 6 matching bases. The CDR3 length is 14 residues. The V end was cut by 3 bases, the J end by 1 base, with 10 bases between. Germline CDR1 is SGHNT and CDR2 is YYREEE (reference sequence).

The rearrangement joins TRBV12-3 or TRBV12-4 to TRBJ1-2; D possibly corresponds to TRBD1 (5 bases). This CDR3 comprises 12 residues. The ends were cut back, 3 bases at V and 7 bases at J, with 9 bases in the middle. The CDR3 DNA follows: TGTGCCAGCAGTTTGGACACATTTGGCTACACCTTC. It codes for CASSLDTFGYTF.

The chain has TRBV2 and TRBJ1-2, with D tentatively TRBD1 (5 bases). Trimming removed 2 bases from V and 2 bases from J, with 6 bases in between. This CDR3 is 13 amino acids long. From germline, CDR1 is SNHLY and CDR2 FYNNEI. The CDR3 DNA reads TGTGCCAGCAGTGAAAGGGGAAACTATGGCTACACCTTC. Its protein is CASSERGNYGYTF.

The chain couples TRBV18 to TRBJ2-3, with a tentative D call TRBD1 (6 bases). Trimming removed 2 bases from V and 7 bases from J, with 22 bases in between. CDR1 and CDR2 (germline): KGHSH, LQKENI. This CDR3 is 17 amino acids long. The CDR3 region has the DNA TGTGCCAGCTCACCAACCCTGGGACAACCTAGCACGAATACGCAGTATTTT. Translated, it gives CASSPTLGQPSTNTQYF.

This chain connects TRBV5-8 to TRBJ2-2, with 11 bases fitting TRBD2. This CDR3 has 18 amino acids. V lost 4 bases, J lost 5 bases, and 13 bases stayed unmatched. The germline CDR1 and CDR2 sequences are SGHTS and YDEGEE. Here the CDR3 DNA reads TGTGCCAGCAGCGCCTATCTACTAGCGGGAGTATTTACCGGGGAGCTGTTTTTT. As protein: CASSAYLLAGVFTGELFF.

On this clone itself: Distinct nucleotide sequences in the sample also encode this CDR3. V usage is TRBV19 and J usage is TRBJ1-1; the D gene is possibly TRBD1 (6 bases). V was trimmed by 4 bases and J by 1 base, leaving 7 bases between them. The CDR3 runs to 13 residues. Germline V CDR1 and CDR2: LNHDA, SQIVND (reference sequence). CDR3 loop: CASSTQGNTEAFF. In nucleotides, the CDR3 is TGTGCCAGTAGTACACAGGGGAACACTGAAGCTTTCTTT.

This clone was observed a handful of times. This chain joins TRBV27 and TRBJ1-2; 7 bases are a match to TRBD1. The CDR3 is 13 amino acids. V lost 6 bases to trimming and J lost 6 bases; unmatched junction nucleotides: 7. In germline, CDR1 is MNHEY, CDR2 SMNVEV (reference sequence). CDR3 protein: CASRPTGADGYTF. The CDR3 DNA sequence: TGTGCCAGCAGACCCACAGGGGCGGATGGCTACACCTTC.

CDR3 in amino acids: CASSWPGGGQPQHF. The CDR3 region has the DNA TGTGCCTCATCCTGGCCGGGGGGAGGGCAGCCCCAGCATTTT. The chain employs TRBV19 and TRBJ1-5; a possible D gene is TRBD1 (5 bases). CDR3 length: 14 amino acids. With 11 bases removed from V and 7 bases from J, the gap between germline ends came to 21 bases. Germline V gene data show CDR1 as LNHDA and CDR2 as SQIVND (reference sequence).

The chain uses TRBV19 and TRBJ1-1; D remains unclear. V was cut by 5 bases and J by 4 bases, with 17 bases left in between. Germline loops: CDR1 LNHDA, CDR2 SQIVND (reference sequence). The CDR3 length is 15 residues. CDR3 region: CASSPPRWEGTEAFF. The CDR3 nucleotides are TGTGCCAGTAGTCCCCCTAGGTGGGAGGGCACTGAAGCTTTCTTT.

V and J are TRBV9 and TRBJ2-1; the D gene is possibly TRBD2 (6 bases). CDR3 length: 15 residues. CDR1 and CDR2 (germline): SGDLS, YYNGEE. Trimming removed 0 bases at V and 5 bases at J, with 12 bases between. CDR3 nucleotide sequence: TGTGCCAGCAGCGTAGTCGATAGCGGAAACAATGAGCAGTTCTTC. This encodes CASSVVDSGNNEQFF.